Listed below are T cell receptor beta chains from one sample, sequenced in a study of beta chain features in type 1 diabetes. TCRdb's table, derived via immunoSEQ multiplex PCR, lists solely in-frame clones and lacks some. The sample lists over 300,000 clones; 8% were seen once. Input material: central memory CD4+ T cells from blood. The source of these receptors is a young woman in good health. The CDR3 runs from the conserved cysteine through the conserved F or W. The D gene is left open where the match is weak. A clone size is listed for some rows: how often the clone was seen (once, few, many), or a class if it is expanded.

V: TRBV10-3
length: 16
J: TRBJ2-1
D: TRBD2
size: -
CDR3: CAISGATSGSFGEQFF
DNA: TGTGCCATCAGTGGCGCTACTAGCGGGAGCTTCGGTGAGCAGTTCTTC

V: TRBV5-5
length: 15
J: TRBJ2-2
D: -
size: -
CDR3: CASSSEVWLDRELFF
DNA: TGTGCCAGCAGCTCCGAAGTATGGCTCGACCGGGAGCTGTTTTTT

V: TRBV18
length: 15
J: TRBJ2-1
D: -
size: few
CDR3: CASSPGIVLGDEQFF
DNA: TGTGCCAGCTCACCGGGTATTGTACTAGGGGATGAGCAGTTCTTC

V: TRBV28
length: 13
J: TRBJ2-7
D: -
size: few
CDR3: CASTGLILREQYF
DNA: TGTGCCAGCACAGGACTAATTCTCCGAGAGCAGTACTTC

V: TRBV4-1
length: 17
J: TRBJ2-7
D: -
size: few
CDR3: CASSQTPAGFRLYEQYF
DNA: TGCGCCAGCAGCCAGACTCCTGCGGGATTTAGGTTGTACGAGCAGTACTTC

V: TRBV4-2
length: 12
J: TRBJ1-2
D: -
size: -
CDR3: CASSQDGSGYTF
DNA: TGTGCCAGCAGCCAAGATGGGTCTGGCTACACCTTC

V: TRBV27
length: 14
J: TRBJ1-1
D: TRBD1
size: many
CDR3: CASSQDRGPQGAFF
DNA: TGTGCCAGCAGTCAGGACAGGGGGCCCCAAGGGGCTTTCTTT

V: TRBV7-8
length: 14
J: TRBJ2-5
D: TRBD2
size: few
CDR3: CASSPGGIGETQYF
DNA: TGTGCCAGCAGCCCGGGGGGAATCGGGGAGACCCAGTACTTC

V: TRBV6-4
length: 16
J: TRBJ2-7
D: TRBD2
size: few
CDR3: CASSPGTSGTTYEQYF
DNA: TGTGCCAGCAGCCCCGGGACTAGCGGGACCACCTACGAGCAGTACTTC

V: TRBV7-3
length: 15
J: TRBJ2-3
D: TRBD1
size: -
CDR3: CASSPHRGRADTQYF
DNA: TGTGCCAGCAGCCCACACAGGGGGCGGGCAGATACGCAGTATTTT

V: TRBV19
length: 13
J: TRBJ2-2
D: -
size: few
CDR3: CASSLDRTGELFF
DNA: TGTGCCAGTAGCCTGGACAGAACCGGGGAGCTGTTTTTT

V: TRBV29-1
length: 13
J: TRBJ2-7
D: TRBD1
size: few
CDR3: CSVEGQGAYEQYF
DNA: TGCAGCGTTGAGGGCCAGGGGGCCTACGAGCAGTACTTC

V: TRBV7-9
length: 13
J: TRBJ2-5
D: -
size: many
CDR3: CASSPTGYGTQYF
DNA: TGTGCCAGCAGCCCTACAGGGTACGGGACCCAGTACTTC

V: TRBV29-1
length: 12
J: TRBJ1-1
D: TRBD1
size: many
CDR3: CSVGQGNTEAFF
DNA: TGCAGCGTAGGACAGGGGAACACTGAAGCTTTCTTT

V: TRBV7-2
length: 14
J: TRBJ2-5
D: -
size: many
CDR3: CASNPFGGLETQYF
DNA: TGTGCCAGCAATCCTTTCGGGGGGCTAGAGACCCAGTACTTC

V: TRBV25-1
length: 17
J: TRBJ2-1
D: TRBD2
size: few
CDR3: CASSGEAGAKPYNEQFF
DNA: TGTGCCAGCAGTGGTGAAGCGGGGGCTAAACCGTACAATGAGCAGTTCTTC

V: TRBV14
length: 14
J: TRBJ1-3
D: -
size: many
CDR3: CASSPGVSGNTIYF
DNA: TGTGCCAGCAGCCCAGGGGTCTCTGGAAACACCATATATTTT

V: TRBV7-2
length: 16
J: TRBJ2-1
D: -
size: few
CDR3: CASSLFSGILYNEQFF
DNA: TGTGCCAGCAGCTTATTTTCCGGGATCCTCTACAATGAGCAGTTCTTC

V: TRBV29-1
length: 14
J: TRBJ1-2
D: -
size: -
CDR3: CSVVSPARPYGYTF
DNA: TGCAGCGTCGTATCGCCCGCGAGGCCCTATGGCTACACCTTC

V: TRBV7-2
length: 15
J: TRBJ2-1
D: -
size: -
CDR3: CASSFGQGRANEQFF
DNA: TGTGCCAGCAGCTTCGGCCAGGGACGGGCCAATGAGCAGTTCTTC

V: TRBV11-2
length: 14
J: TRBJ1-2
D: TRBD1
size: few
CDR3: CASSQDRLNYGYTF
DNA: TGTGCCAGCAGCCAGGACAGGTTGAACTATGGCTACACCTTC

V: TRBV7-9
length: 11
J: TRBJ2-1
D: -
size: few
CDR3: CASSSSNEQFF
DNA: TGTGCCAGCAGCTCGAGCAATGAGCAGTTCTTC

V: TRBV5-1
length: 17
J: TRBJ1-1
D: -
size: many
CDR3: CASSLALGAAVDTEAFF
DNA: TGCGCCAGCAGCTTGGCCTTGGGGGCGGCCGTCGACACTGAAGCTTTCTTT

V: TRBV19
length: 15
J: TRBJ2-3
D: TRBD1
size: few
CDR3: CASSRRDRGTDTQYF
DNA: TGTGCCAGTAGTCGCCGGGACAGGGGCACAGATACGCAGTATTTT

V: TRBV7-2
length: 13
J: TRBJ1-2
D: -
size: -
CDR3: CASSSGREWGYTF
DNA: TGTGCCAGCAGCTCCGGACGGGAGTGGGGCTACACCTTC

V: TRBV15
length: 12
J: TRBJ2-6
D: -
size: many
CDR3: CATSRGANVLTF
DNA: TGTGCCACCAGCAGGGGTGCCAACGTCCTGACTTTC

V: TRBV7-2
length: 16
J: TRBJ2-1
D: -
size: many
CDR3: CASSLSVAGSYNEQFF
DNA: TGTGCCAGCAGCTTGTCCGTCGCCGGATCCTACAATGAGCAGTTCTTC

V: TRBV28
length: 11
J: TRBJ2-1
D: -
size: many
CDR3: CASSRGTSQFF
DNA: TGTGCCAGCAGCCGGGGGACGAGTCAGTTCTTC

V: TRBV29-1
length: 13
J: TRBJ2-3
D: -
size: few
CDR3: CSVVFPGTDTQYF
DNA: TGCAGCGTGGTTTTCCCTGGCACAGATACGCAGTATTTT

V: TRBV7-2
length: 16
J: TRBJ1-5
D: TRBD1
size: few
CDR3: CASSLGGGQGRQPQHF
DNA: TGTGCCAGCAGCTTAGGGGGCGGACAGGGACGTCAGCCCCAGCATTTT

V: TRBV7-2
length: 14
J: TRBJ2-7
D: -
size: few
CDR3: CASSPEGSSYEQYF
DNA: TGTGCCAGCAGCCCCGAGGGATCGTCCTACGAGCAGTACTTC

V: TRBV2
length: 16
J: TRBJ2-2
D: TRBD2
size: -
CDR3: CASQRYSGSTGGELFF
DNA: TGTGCCAGTCAGAGATATAGCGGGAGTACCGGCGGGGAGCTGTTTTTT

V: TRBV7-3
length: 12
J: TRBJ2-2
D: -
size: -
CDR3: CASSWGLGELFF
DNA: TGTGCCAGCAGCTGGGGGCTCGGGGAGCTGTTTTTT

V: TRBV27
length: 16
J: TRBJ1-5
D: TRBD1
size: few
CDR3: CASSLSGTGGGQPQHF
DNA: TGTGCCAGCAGTTTGTCCGGGACAGGGGGAGGTCAGCCCCAGCATTTT

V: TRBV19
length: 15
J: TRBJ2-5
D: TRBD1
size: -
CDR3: CASSTGQGIQETQYF
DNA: TGTGCCAGTAGTACAGGACAGGGGATACAAGAGACCCAGTACTTC

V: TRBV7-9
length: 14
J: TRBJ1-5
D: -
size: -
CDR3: CASSLTGAPQPQHF
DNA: TGTGCCAGCAGCCTAACAGGAGCCCCTCAGCCCCAGCATTTT

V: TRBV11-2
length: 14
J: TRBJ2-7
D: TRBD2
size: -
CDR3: CASSVGLLSYEQYF
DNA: TGTGCCAGCAGCGTGGGACTACTCTCCTACGAGCAGTACTTC

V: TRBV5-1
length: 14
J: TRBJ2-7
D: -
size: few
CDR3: CASRWTTTFYEQYF
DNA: TGCGCCAGCAGATGGACGACGACGTTCTACGAGCAGTACTTC

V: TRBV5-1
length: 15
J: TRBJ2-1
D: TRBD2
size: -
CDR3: CASSLTSGRANEQFF
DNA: TGCGCCAGCAGCTTAACTAGCGGGAGGGCCAATGAGCAGTTCTTC

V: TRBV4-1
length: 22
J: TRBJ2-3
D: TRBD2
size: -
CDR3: CASSQGPGLAGGYVRGTDTQYF
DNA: TGCGCCAGCAGCCAAGGACCGGGACTAGCGGGAGGTTATGTTCGCGGCACAGATACGCAGTATTTT

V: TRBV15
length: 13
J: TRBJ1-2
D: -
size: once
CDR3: CATSSAVLYGYTF
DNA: TGTGCCACCAGTAGCGCCGTGCTCTATGGCTACACCTTC

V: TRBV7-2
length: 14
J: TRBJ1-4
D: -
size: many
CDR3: CASQARITNEKLFF
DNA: TGTGCCAGCCAAGCGCGGATAACTAATGAAAAACTGTTTTTT

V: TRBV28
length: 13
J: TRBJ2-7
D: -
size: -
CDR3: CASRAGTSGEQYF
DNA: TGTGCCAGCCGTGCGGGCACCTCCGGGGAGCAGTACTTC

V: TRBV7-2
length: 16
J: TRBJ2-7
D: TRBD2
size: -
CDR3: CASSLASWREGYEQYF
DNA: TGTGCCAGCAGCTTAGCTAGCTGGCGGGAGGGCTACGAGCAGTACTTC

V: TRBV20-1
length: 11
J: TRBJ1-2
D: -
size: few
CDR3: CSARPNDGYTF
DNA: TGCAGTGCTAGACCGAACGATGGCTACACCTTC

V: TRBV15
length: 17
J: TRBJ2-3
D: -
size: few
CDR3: CATSRDLPGGGTDTQYF
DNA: TGTGCCACCAGCAGAGATCTTCCAGGGGGGGGCACAGATACGCAGTATTTT

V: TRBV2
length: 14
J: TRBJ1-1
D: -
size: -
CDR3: CASTLRQENTEAFF
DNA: TGTGCCAGCACCCTGAGACAGGAGAACACTGAAGCTTTCTTT

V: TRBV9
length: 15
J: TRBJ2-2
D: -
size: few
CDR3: CASSVGTGSGGELFF
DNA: TGTGCCAGCAGCGTAGGAACAGGGTCCGGCGGGGAGCTGTTTTTT

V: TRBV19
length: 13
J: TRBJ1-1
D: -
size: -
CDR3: CASRDSLRTEAFF
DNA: TGTGCCAGTAGGGACAGCCTAAGGACTGAAGCTTTCTTT

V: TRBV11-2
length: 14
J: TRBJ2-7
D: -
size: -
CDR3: CASSNTRVSYEQYF
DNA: TGTGCCAGCAGCAACACCAGGGTTTCCTACGAGCAGTACTTC

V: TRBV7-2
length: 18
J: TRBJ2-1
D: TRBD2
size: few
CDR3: CASSSSGTSGKSYNEQFF
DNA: TGTGCCAGCAGCTCATCCGGGACTAGCGGGAAAAGCTACAATGAGCAGTTCTTC

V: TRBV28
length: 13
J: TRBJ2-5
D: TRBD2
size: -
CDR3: CASRPPSGRAVDF
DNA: TGTGCCAGCAGACCTCCTAGCGGGAGGGCCGTGGACTTC

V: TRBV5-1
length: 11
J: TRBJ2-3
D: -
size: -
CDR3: CASMEGDTQYF
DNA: TGCGCCAGCATGGAGGGGGATACGCAGTATTTT

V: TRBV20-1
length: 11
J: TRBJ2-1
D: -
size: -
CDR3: CSADSLNEQFF
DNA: TGCAGTGCTGACAGCCTCAATGAGCAGTTCTTC